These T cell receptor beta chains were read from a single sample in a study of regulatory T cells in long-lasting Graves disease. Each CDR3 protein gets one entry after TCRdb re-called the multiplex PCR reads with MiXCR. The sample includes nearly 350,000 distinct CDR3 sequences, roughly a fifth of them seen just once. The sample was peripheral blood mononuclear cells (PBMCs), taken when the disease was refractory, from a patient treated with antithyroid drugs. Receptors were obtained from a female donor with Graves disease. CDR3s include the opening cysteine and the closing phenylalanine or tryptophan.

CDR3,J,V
CATSDGTSISTGELFF,TRBJ2-2,TRBV24-1
CASREIRDRLNTEAFF,TRBJ1-1,TRBV27
CASMGVGWEDRGNEKLFF,TRBJ1-4,TRBV19
CASSFGTGGATEAFF,TRBJ1-1,TRBV7-2
CATRTPGSRGGHTF,TRBJ1-2,TRBV19
CASRSTGSGANVLTF,TRBJ2-6,TRBV2
CASSQGQTKNIQYF,TRBJ2-4,TRBV7-2
CASTQSQGMATEAFF,TRBJ1-1,TRBV28
CASSVTQGRGYTF,TRBJ1-2,TRBV2
CASSPSRHHYGYTF,TRBJ1-2,TRBV5-1
CASSIGNRETQYF,TRBJ2-5,TRBV19
CASSQGVRTTVAEQYF,TRBJ2-7,TRBV4-2
CATSGGTGPNYGYTF,TRBJ1-2,TRBV15
CASSLRFSSPLHF,TRBJ1-6,TRBV27
CSARRGQSPLHF,TRBJ1-6,TRBV20-1
CASSLGASQETQYF,TRBJ2-5,TRBV5-1
CAISDRGGGSEQYF,TRBJ2-7,TRBV10-3
CASSFASTPRTQYF,TRBJ2-5,TRBV12-3/TRBV12-4
CASSLVGTGEETQYF,TRBJ2-5,TRBV12-3/TRBV12-4
CASTPMGGGNEQYF,TRBJ2-7,TRBV7-8
CASSSPGQGGYGYTF,TRBJ1-2,TRBV28
CATQGSQEQYF,TRBJ2-7,TRBV10-3
CAAAPVSADYEQYF,TRBJ2-7,TRBV10-3
CASRPDRNYNSPLHF,TRBJ1-6,TRBV6-1
CASSLQGFGQPQHF,TRBJ1-5,TRBV2
CAWSIGDYGYTF,TRBJ1-2,TRBV30
CASSRDGSLYEQYF,TRBJ2-7,TRBV19
CASTGGNYGYTF,TRBJ1-2,TRBV9
CASSPHWELFF,TRBJ2-2,TRBV18
CASSFLDGELFF,TRBJ2-2,TRBV13
CASSRVQANTEAFF,TRBJ1-1,TRBV4-1
CASSPRRRDYNEQFF,TRBJ2-1,TRBV27
CASSYGGLATTEAFF,TRBJ1-1,TRBV6-2/TRBV6-3